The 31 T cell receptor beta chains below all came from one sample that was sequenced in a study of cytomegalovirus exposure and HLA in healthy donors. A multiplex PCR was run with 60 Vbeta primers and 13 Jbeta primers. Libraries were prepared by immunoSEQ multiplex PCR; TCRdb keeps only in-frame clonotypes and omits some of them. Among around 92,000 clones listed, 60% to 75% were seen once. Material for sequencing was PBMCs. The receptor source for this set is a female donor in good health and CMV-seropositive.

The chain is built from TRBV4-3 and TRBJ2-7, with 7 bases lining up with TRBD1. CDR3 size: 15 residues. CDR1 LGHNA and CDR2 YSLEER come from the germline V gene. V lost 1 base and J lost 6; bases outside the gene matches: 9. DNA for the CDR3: TGCGCCAGCAGCCAAGGTTTGAGAGCAGGGGGCGAGCAGTACTTC. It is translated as CASSQGLRAGGEQYF.

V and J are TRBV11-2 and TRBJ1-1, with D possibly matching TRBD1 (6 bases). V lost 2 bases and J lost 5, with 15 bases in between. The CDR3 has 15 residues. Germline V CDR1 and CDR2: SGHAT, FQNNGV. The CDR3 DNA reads TGTGCCAGCAGCTTAAATGGGGTCAGGGGAACTGAAGCTTTCTTT. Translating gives CASSLNGVRGTEAFF.

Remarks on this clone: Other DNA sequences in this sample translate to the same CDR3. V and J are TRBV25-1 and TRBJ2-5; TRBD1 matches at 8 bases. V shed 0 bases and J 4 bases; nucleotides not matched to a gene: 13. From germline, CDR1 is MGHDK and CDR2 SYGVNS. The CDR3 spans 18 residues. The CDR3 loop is CASSEYQGSGGKSETQYF. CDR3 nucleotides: TGTGCCAGCAGTGAATATCAGGGCTCAGGGGGCAAATCAGAGACCCAGTACTTC.

The CDR3 spells CASSSRTGYGYTF. The CDR3 region has the DNA TGTGCCAGCAGCTCAAGGACAGGCTATGGCTACACCTTC. This chain uses TRBV7-2 with TRBJ1-2; 7 bases fit TRBD1. Germline V gene data show CDR1 as SGHTA and CDR2 as FQGNSA. J gave up 4 bases and V 4 bases, and 3 bases lay outside the gene matches. The CDR3 contains 13 residues.

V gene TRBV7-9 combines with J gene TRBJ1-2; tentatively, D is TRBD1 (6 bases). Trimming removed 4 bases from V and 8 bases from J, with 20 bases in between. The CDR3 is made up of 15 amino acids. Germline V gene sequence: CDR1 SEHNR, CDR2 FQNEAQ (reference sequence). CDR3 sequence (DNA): TGTGCCAGCAGCTCCCCCGTAGACAGGAATGGCGGCTACACCTTC. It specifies CASSSPVDRNGGYTF.

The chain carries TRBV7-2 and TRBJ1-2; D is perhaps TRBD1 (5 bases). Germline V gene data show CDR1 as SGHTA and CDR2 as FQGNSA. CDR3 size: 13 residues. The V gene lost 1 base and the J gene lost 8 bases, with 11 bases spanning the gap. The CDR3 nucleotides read TGTGCCAGCAGCTTAGACCCAGGGCCCGGCTACACCTTC. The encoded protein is CASSLDPGPGYTF. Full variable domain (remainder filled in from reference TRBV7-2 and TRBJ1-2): GAGVSQSPSNKVTEKGKDVELRCDPISGHTALYWYRQSLGQGLEFLIYFQGNSAPDKSGLPSDRFSAERTGGSVSTLTIQRTQQEDSAVYLCASSLDPGPGYTFGSGTRLTVV.

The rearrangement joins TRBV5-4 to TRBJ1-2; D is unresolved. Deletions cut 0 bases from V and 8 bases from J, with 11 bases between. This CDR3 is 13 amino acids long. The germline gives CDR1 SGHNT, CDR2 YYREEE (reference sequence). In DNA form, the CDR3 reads TGTGCCAGCAGCTTGGACGTGCCAGGAGGCTACACCTTC. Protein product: CASSLDVPGGYTF.

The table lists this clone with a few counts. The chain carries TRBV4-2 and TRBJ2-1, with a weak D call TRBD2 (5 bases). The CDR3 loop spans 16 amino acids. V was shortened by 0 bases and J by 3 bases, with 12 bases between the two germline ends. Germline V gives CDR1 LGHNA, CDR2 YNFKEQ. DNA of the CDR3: TGTGCCAGCAGCCAAGAGTCAGGACTTAACTACAATGAGCAGTTCTTC. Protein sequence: CASSQESGLNYNEQFF.

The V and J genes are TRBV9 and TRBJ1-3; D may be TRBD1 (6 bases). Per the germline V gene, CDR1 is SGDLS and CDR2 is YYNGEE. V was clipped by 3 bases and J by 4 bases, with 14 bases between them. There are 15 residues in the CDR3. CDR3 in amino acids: CASSATGLDGNTIYF. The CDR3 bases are TGTGCCAGCAGCGCGACAGGTCTGGACGGAAACACCATATATTTT. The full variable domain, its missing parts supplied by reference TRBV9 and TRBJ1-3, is DSGVTQTPKHLITATGQRVTLRCSPRSGDLSVYWYQQSLDQGLQFLIQYYNGEERAKGNILERFSAQQFPDLHSELNLSSLELGDSALYFCASSATGLDGNTIYFGEGSWLTVV.

CDR3 loop: CASSLAFRVAGGSDTQYF. The CDR3 bases are TGTGCCAGCAGCTTAGCATTCAGAGTAGCGGGAGGTTCAGATACGCAGTATTTT. The V gene is TRBV7-2, the J gene TRBJ2-3; TRBD2 agrees at 10 bases. This CDR3 has 18 residues. The J segment lost 4 bases and the V segment lost 0 bases, leaving 10 bases of the junction unmatched. Germline assignment: CDR1 SGHTA and CDR2 FQGNSA.

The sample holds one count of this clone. CDR3 DNA: TGTGCCAGCCGTCGCCAGGGGTGGGATGAGCAGTTCTTC. Protein: CASRRQGWDEQFF. This chain uses TRBV7-2 with TRBJ2-1; TRBD1 is a possible D gene (6 bases). Trimming pared 8 bases from V and 8 bases from J, leaving 16 bases between. CDR1 SGHTA and CDR2 FQGNSA come from the germline V gene. The CDR3 is 13 amino acids.

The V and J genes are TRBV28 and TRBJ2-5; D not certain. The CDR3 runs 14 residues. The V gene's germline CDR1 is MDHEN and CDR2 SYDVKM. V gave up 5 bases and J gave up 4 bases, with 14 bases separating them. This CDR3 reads CASSPDSGRETQYF. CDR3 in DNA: TGTGCCAGCAGTCCCGACTCCGGCAGAGAGACCCAGTACTTC.

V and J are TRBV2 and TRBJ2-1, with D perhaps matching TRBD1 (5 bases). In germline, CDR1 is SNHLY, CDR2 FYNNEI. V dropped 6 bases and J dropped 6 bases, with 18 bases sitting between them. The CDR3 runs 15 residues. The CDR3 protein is CASSQLKGQGNEQFF. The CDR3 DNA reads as TGTGCCAGCAGCCAACTGAAGGGGCAGGGCAATGAGCAGTTCTTC.

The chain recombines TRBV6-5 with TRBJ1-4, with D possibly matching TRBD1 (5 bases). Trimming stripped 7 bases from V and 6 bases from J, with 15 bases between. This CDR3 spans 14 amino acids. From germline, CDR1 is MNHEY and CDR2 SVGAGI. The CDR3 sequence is CASTNPRADEKLFF. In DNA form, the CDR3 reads TGTGCCAGCACCAACCCCAGGGCGGATGAAAAACTGTTTTTT.

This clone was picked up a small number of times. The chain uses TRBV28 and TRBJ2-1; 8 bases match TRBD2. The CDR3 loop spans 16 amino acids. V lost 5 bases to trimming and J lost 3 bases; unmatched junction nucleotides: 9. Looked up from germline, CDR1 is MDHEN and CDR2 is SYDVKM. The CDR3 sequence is CASSESGTRGYNEQFF. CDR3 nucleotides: TGTGCCAGCAGTGAATCCGGGACTAGAGGCTACAATGAGCAGTTCTTC.

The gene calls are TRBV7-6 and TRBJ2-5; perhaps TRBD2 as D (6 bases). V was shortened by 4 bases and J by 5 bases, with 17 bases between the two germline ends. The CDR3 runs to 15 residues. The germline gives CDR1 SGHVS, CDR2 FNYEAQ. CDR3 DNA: TGTGCCAGCAGCTCCTCGGGGGACCCCAGGGAGACCCAGTACTTC. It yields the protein CASSSSGDPRETQYF. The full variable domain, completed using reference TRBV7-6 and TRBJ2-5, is GAGVSQSPRYKVTKRGQDVALRCDPISGHVSLYWYRQALGQGPEFLTYFNYEAQQDKSGLPNDRFSAERPEGSISTLTIQRTEQRDSAMYRCASSSSGDPRETQYFGPGTRLLVL.

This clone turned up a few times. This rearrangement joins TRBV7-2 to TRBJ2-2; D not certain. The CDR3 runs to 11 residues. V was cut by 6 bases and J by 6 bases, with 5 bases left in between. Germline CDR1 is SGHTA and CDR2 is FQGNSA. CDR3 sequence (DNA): TGTGCCAGCAGTCTCTCCGGGGAGCTGTTTTTT. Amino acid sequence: CASSLSGELFF.

CDR3 DNA sequence: TGTGCCAGCAGCCAATACGGGACAGTCTCTGGAAACACCATATATTTT. It codes for CASSQYGTVSGNTIYF. The J gene is TRBJ1-3, the V gene TRBV4-2; 7 bases fit TRBD1. V shed 2 bases, J shed 0 bases, and the junction held 4 bases outside the gene matches. CDR1 is LGHNA, CDR2 YNFKEQ, per germline. This CDR3 is built from 16 residues.

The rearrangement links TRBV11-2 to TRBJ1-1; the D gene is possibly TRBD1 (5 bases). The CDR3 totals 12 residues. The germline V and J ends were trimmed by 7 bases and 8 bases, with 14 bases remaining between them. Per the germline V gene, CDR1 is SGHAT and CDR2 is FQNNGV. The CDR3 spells CASTQTGREAFF. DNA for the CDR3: TGTGCCAGCACCCAAACAGGCAGGGAAGCTTTCTTT.

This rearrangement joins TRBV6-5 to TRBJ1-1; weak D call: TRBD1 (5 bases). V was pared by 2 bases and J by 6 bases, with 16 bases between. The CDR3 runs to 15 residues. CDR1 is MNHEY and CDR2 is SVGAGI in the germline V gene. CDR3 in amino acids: CASSYPGLPGSEAFF. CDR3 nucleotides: TGTGCCAGCAGTTACCCGGGACTCCCCGGGTCTGAAGCTTTCTTT.

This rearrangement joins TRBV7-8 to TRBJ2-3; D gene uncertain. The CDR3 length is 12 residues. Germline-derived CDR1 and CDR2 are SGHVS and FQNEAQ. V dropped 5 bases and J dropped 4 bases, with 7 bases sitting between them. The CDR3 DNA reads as TGTGCCAGCAGCCAAAGCGCAGATACGCAGTATTTT. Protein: CASSQSADTQYF. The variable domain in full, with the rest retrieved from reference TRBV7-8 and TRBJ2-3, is GAGVSQSPRYKVAKRGQDVALRCDPISGHVSLFWYQQALGQGPEFLTYFQNEAQLDKSGLPSDRFFAERPEGSVSTLKIQRTQQEDSAVYLCASSQSADTQYFGPGTRLTVL.

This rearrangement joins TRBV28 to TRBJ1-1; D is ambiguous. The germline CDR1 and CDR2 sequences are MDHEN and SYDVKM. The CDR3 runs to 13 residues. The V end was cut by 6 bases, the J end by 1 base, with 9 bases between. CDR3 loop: CASSPGSNTEAFF. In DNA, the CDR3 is TGTGCCAGCAGCCCGGGGTCGAACACTGAAGCTTTCTTT.

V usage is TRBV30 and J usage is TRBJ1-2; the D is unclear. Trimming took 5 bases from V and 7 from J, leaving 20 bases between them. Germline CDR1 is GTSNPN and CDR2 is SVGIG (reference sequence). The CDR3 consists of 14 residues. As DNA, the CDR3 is TGTGCCTGGTTGCTAGACTCCGAAATGGGTGGCTACACCTTC. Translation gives CAWLLDSEMGGYTF.

Here the CDR3 DNA reads TGCAGCGTTGCCGGTTCTAGCGGGAGTATGGAGCACGAGCAGTACTTC. It yields the protein CSVAGSSGSMEHEQYF. V is TRBV29-1 and J is TRBJ2-7; 10 bases agree with TRBD2. Germline CDR1 SQVTM, CDR2 ANQGSEA. This CDR3 has 16 amino acids. J gave up 5 bases and V 4 bases, and 14 bases lay outside the gene matches.

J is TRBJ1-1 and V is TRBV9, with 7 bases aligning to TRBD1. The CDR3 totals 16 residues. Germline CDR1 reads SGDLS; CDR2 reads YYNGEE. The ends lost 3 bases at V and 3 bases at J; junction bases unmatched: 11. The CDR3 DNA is TGTGCCAGCAGCGCCAACCCCCGGGACAGCTACACTGAAGCTTTCTTT. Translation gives CASSANPRDSYTEAFF.

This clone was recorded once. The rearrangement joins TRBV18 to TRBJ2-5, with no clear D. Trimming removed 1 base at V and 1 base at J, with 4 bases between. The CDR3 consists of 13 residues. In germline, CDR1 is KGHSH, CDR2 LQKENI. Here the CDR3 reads CASSPLRQETQYF. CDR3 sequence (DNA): TGTGCCAGCTCACCACTGCGCCAAGAGACCCAGTACTTC.

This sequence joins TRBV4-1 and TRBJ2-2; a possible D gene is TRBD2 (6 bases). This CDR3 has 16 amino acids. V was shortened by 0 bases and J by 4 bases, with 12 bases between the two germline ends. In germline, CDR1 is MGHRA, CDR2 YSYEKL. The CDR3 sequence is CASSQERGGTTGELFF. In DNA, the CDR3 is TGCGCCAGCAGCCAAGAGCGGGGCGGGACCACCGGGGAGCTGTTTTTT.

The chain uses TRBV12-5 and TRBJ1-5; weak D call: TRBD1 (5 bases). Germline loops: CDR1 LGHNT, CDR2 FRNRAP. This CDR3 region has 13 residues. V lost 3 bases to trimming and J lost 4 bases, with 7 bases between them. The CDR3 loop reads CASGLSGNQPQHF. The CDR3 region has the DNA TGTGCTAGTGGTTTATCAGGGAATCAGCCCCAGCATTTT.

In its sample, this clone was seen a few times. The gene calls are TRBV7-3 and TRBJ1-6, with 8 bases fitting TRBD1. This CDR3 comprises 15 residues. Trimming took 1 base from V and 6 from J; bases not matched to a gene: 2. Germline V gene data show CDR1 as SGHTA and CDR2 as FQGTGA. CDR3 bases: TGTGCCAGCAGCTTAAACGGACAGGGTAATTCACCCCTCCACTTT. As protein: CASSLNGQGNSPLHF.

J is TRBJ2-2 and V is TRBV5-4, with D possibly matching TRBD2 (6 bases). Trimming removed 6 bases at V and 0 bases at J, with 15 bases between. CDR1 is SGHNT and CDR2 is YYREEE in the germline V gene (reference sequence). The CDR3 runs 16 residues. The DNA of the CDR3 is TGTGCCAGCACCCGTGGAGGGAGGTCGAACACCGGGGAGCTGTTTTTT. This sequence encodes CASTRGGRSNTGELFF.

This CDR3 reads CASRGGWRTEAFF. Written as DNA, the CDR3 is TGTGCCAGCAGGGGAGGGTGGCGGACTGAAGCTTTCTTT. V usage is TRBV6-5 and J usage is TRBJ1-1; D is unclear. From germline, CDR1 is MNHEY and CDR2 SVGAGI. Trimming removed 6 bases at V and 5 bases at J, with 13 bases between. The CDR3 spans 13 residues.